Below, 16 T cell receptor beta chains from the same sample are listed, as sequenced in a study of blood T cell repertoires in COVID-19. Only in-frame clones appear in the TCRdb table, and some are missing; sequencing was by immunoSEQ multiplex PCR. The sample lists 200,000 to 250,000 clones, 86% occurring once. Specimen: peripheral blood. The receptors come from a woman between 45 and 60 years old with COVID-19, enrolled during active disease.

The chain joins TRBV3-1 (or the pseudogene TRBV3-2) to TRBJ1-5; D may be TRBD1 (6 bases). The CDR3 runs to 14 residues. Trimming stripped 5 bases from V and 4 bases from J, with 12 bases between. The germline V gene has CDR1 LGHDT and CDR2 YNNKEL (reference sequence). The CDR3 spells CASSGTDRNQPQHF. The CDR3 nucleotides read TGTGCCAGCAGCGGAACAGACAGGAATCAGCCCCAGCATTTT.

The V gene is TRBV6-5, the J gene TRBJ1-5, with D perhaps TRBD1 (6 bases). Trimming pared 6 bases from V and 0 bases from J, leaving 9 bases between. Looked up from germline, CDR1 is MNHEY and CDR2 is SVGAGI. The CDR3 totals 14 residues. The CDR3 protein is CASRDSYSNQPQHF. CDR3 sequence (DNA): TGTGCCAGCAGGGACAGCTATAGCAATCAGCCCCAGCATTTT.

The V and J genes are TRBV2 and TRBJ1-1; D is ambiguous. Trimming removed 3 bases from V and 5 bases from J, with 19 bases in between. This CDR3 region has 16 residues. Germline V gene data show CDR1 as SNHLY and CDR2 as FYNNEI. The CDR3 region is CASSDWYLGSGTEAFF. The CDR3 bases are TGTGCCAGCAGTGATTGGTATTTGGGGTCGGGAACTGAAGCTTTCTTT. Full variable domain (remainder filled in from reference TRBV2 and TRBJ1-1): EPEVTQTPSHQVTQMGQEVILRCVPISNHLYFYWYRQILGQKVEFLVSFYNNEISEKSEIFDDQFSVERPDGSNFTLKIRSTKLEDSAMYFCASSDWYLGSGTEAFFGQGTRLTVV.

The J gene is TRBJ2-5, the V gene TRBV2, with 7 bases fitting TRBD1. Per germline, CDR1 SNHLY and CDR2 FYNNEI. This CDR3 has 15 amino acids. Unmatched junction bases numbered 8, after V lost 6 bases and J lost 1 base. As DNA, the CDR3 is TGTGCCAGCAGCCCGAACGGACAGGCCCAAGAGACCCAGTACTTC. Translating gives CASSPNGQAQETQYF.

The CDR3 here is CASSYRGRHTEAFF. The CDR3 DNA follows: TGTGCCAGCAGTTACAGGGGTCGTCACACTGAAGCTTTCTTT. The chain is built from TRBV27 and TRBJ1-1; 7 bases map to TRBD1. The length of the CDR3 is 14 residues. Looked up from germline, CDR1 is MNHEY and CDR2 is SMNVEV (reference sequence). After removal of 4 bases from V and 3 bases from J, the junction contained 5 bases not matched to a gene.

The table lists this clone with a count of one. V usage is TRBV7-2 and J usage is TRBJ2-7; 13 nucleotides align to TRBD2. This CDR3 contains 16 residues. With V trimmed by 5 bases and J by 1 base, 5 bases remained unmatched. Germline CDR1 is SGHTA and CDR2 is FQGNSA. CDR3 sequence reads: CASSRTSGGYSYEQYF. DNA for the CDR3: TGTGCCAGCAGCCGGACTAGCGGGGGCTATTCCTACGAGCAGTACTTC. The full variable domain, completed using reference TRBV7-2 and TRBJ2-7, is GAGVSQSPSNKVTEKGKDVELRCDPISGHTALYWYRQSLGQGLEFLIYFQGNSAPDKSGLPSDRFSAERTGGSVSTLTIQRTQQEDSAVYLCASSRTSGGYSYEQYFGPGTRLTVT.

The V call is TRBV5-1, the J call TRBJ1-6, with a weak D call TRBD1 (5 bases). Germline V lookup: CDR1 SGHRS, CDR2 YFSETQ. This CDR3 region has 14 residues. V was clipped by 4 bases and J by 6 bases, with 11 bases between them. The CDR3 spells CASSAGGVNSPLHF. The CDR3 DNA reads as TGCGCCAGCAGCGCCGGGGGGGTTAATTCACCCCTCCACTTT.

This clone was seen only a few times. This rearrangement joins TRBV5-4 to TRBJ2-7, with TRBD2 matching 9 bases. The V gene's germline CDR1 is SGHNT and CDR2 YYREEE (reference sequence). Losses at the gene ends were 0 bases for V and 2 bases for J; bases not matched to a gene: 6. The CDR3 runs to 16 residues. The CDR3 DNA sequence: TGTGCCAGCAGCTTGGCTAGCGGGGCAATGACCTACGAGCAGTACTTC. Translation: CASSLASGAMTYEQYF.

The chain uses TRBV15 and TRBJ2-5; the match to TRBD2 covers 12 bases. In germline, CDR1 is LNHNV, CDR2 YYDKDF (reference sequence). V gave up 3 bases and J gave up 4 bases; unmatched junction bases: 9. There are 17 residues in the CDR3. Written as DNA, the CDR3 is TGTGCCACCAGCAGGAGATCCCTAGCGGGGGGGCCAGAGACCCAGTACTTC. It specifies CATSRRSLAGGPETQYF.

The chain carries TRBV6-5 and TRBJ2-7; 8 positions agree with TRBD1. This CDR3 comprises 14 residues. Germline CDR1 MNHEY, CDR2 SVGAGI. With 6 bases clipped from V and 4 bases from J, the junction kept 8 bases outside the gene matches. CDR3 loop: CASSLDRGVYEQYF. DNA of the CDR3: TGTGCCAGCAGCCTCGACAGGGGAGTTTACGAGCAGTACTTC.

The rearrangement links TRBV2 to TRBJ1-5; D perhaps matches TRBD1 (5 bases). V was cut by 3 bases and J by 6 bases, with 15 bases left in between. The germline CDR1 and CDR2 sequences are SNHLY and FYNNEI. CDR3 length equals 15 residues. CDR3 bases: TGTGCCAGCAGTGAGGGGGGTTTAGGTGGTCAGCCCCAGCATTTT. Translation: CASSEGGLGGQPQHF.

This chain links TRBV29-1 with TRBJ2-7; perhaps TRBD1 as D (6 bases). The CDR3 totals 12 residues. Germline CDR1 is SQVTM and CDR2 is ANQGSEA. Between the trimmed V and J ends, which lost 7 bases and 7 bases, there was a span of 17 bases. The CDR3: CSARDIGDEQYV. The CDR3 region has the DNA TGCAGCGCCCGGGACATCGGCGATGAGCAGTACGTC.

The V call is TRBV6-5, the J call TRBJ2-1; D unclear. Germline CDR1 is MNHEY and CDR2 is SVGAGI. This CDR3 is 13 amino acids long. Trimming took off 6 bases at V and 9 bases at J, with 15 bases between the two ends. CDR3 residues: CASSTTNVGEQFF. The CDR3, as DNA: TGTGCCAGCAGCACCACTAACGTCGGTGAGCAGTTCTTC.

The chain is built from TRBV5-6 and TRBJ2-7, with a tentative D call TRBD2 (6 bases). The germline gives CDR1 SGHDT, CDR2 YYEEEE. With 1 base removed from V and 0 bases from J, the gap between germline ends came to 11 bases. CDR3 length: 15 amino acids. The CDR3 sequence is CASSLLGLDSYEQYF. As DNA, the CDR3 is TGTGCCAGCAGCTTGCTGGGACTCGACTCCTACGAGCAGTACTTC.

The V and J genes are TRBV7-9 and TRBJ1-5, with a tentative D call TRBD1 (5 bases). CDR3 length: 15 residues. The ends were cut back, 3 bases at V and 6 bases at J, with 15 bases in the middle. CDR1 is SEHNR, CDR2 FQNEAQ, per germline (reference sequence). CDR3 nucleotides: TGTGCCAGCAGCTTCGGGGGAGTGTGGTTTCAGCCCCAGCATTTT. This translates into CASSFGGVWFQPQHF.

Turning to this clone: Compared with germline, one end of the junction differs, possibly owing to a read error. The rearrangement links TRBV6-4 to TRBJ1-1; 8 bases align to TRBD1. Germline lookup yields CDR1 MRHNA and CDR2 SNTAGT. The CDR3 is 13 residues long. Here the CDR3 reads CASALTGGGEVGF. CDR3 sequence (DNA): TGTGCCAGCGCCCTAACAGGGGGAGGCGAGGTTGGCTTT.